The T cell receptor (beta chain) described here comes from a study of technical replicates of blood from a few donors. Produced via immunoSEQ multiplex PCR; TCRdb's table is partial and in-frame only. The sample contains about 97,000 clones, about 96% of which appear only once. The CDR3 is 11 residues long. CDR1 and CDR2 (germline): SGHNT, YENEEA. V was clipped by 5 bases and J by 2 bases, with 4 bases between them. The J gene is TRBJ2-7, the V gene TRBV11-3; no clear D gene. The sequencing sample was made of T cells isolated from PBMCs. The TCR was taken from a human donor in good health. The CDR3 region has the DNA TGTGCCAGCAGCCTAACCTACGAGCAGTACTTC. Its translation is CASSLTYEQYF. Drawing the rest from reference TRBV11-3 and TRBJ2-7, the complete variable domain is EAGVVQSPRYKIIEKKQPVAFWCNPISGHNTLYWYLQNLGQGPELLIRYENEEAVDDSQLPKDRFSAERLKGVDSTLKIQPAELGDSAVYLCASSLTYEQYFGPGTRLTVT.